Following are 9 T cell receptor beta chains from one sample sequenced in a study of CD8 T cells in ankylosing spondylitis. TCRdb used MiXCR to reprocess the 5' RACE reads, holding one entry per CDR3 protein. The sample has 39,000 or so distinct CDR3 sequences; 10% are singletons. Sequencing was done on a sample of blood, either unsorted or a sorted T cell fraction (not recorded which). These receptors were obtained from a male donor with ankylosing spondylitis or in good health (not recorded which).

This clonotype was observed many times. The chain joins TRBV20-1 to TRBJ2-2; D is perhaps TRBD1 or TRBD2 (6 bases each). This CDR3 contains 15 residues. The germline V gene has CDR1 DFQATT and CDR2 SNEGSKA (reference sequence). V lost 2 bases and J lost 0, with 10 bases in between. The CDR3 nucleotides read TGCAGTGCTAGACGGGGGCCCGCGAACACCGGGGAGCTGTTTTTT. Translating gives CSARRGPANTGELFF.

Many counts were recorded for this clonotype. The CDR3 nucleotides read TGTGCCAGCAGTCCCACTAAGATGAACACTGAAGCTTTCTTT. Its protein product is CASSPTKMNTEAFF. The chain uses TRBV12-3 or TRBV12-4 and TRBJ1-1; D is unresolved. Trimming stripped 5 bases from V and 0 bases from J, with 10 bases between. The CDR3 covers 14 residues.

This clonotype came up many times. V is TRBV19 and J is TRBJ1-2; tentative D call: TRBD1 (6 bases). Trimming removed 2 bases from V and 4 bases from J, with 8 bases in between. CDR1 is LNHDA, CDR2 SQIVND, per germline (reference sequence). The CDR3 has 13 amino acids. The CDR3 nucleotides read TGTGCCAGTAGTATACGGGACACCTATGGCTACACCTTC. It yields the protein CASSIRDTYGYTF.

This clonotype has ten or more counts. The chain has TRBV7-9 and TRBJ2-2; the D gene is possibly TRBD2 (6 bases). This CDR3 is 16 amino acids long. Germline CDR1 is SEHNR and CDR2 is FQNEAQ (reference sequence). V lost 1 base and J lost 2, with 11 bases in between. The CDR3 bases are TGTGCCAGCAGCTTAGGTGGGACTTACAACACCGGGGAGCTGTTTTTT. It is translated as CASSLGGTYNTGELFF.

This clonotype is medium-sized. The V and J genes are TRBV20-1 and TRBJ2-1, with 9 nucleotides matching TRBD2. The CDR3 loop spans 18 amino acids. Trimming took 6 bases from V and 0 from J; bases not matched to a gene: 15. Germline CDR1 reads DFQATT; CDR2 reads SNEGSKA (reference sequence). CDR3 DNA sequence: TGCAGTGCCCTAGGGGCGGGAGGGGACTCCGGCTCCTACAATGAGCAGTTCTTC. As protein: CSALGAGGDSGSYNEQFF.

There are many counts of this clonotype. This chain joins TRBV7-2 and TRBJ2-1; 9 bases map to TRBD2. Germline-derived CDR1 and CDR2 are SGHTA and FQGNSA. The CDR3 is 15 amino acids. Unmatched junction bases numbered 4, after V lost 3 bases and J lost 4 bases. Written as DNA, the CDR3 is TGTGCCAGCAGCTTCGCTAGCGGGGCTTACAATGAGCAGTTCTTC. Translated, it gives CASSFASGAYNEQFF.

The rearrangement links TRBV3-1 to TRBJ2-7; unclear D gene. There are 13 residues in the CDR3. The germline gives CDR1 LGHDT, CDR2 YNNKEL (reference sequence). V dropped 4 bases and J dropped 5 bases, with 12 bases sitting between them. CDR3 region: CASSRDFKNEQYF. As DNA, the CDR3 is TGTGCCAGCAGCCGTGACTTCAAAAACGAGCAGTACTTC.

This clonotype came up many times. This rearrangement joins TRBV3-1 to TRBJ2-3, with 9 bases that match TRBD2. CDR3 length: 15 residues. Germline CDR1 and CDR2: LGHDT and YNNKEL (reference sequence). The J segment lost 7 bases and the V segment lost 4 bases, leaving 9 bases of the junction unmatched. Here the CDR3 reads CASSLSGRMGNTQYF. As DNA, the CDR3 is TGTGCCAGCAGCCTGAGCGGGAGGATGGGGAATACGCAGTATTTT.

This clonotype was seen at least ten times. The genes are TRBV5-1 and TRBJ2-2, with unresolved D. The germline V and J ends were trimmed by 4 bases and 4 bases, with 23 bases remaining between them. CDR1 is SGHRS and CDR2 is YFSETQ in the germline V gene. The CDR3 runs 18 residues. CDR3 nucleotides: TGCGCCAGCAGCGCCGCAAATCGTTCGTACATAAGCACCGGGGAGCTGTTTTTT. This sequence encodes CASSAANRSYISTGELFF.